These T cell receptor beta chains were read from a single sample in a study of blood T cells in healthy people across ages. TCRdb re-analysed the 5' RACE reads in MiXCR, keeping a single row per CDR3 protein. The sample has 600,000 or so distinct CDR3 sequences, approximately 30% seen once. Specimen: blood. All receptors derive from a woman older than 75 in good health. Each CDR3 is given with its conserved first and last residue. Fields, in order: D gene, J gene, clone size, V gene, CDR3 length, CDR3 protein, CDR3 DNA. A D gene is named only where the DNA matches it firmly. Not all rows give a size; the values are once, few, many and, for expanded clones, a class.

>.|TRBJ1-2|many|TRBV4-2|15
CASSQDTQGTYGYTF
TGTGCCAGCAGCCAAGATACCCAGGGCACCTATGGCTACACCTTC
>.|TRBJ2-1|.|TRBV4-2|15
CASSPAQSSYNEQFF
TGTGCCAGCAGCCCGGCCCAAAGCTCCTACAATGAGCAGTTCTTC
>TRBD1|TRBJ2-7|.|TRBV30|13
CAWKGQGTYEQYF
TGTGCCTGGAAGGGACAGGGTACCTACGAGCAGTACTTC
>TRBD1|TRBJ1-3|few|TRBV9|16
CASSASGTGAGNTIYF
TGTGCCAGCAGCGCATCCGGGACAGGGGCTGGAAACACCATATATTTT
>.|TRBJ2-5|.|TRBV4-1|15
CASSQRAGALETQYF
TGCGCCAGCAGCCAACGGGCTGGGGCATTGGAGACCCAGTACTTC
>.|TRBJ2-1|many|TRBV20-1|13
CSAGGGVYNEQFF
TGCAGTGCCGGAGGGGGGGTCTACAATGAGCAGTTCTTC
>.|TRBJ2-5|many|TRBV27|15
CASSLNSVYQETQYF
TGTGCCAGCAGTCTGAACAGTGTCTACCAAGAGACCCAGTACTTC
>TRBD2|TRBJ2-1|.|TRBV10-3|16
CAIRDSGGSSYNEQFF
TGTGCCATCAGGGATAGCGGGGGCAGCTCCTACAATGAGCAGTTCTTC
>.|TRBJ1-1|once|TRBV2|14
CASRESLMGTEAFF
TGTGCCAGCAGGGAGAGCCTAATGGGGACTGAAGCTTTCTTT
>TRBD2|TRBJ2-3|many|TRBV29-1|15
CSVLLAGGQTDTQYF
TGCAGCGTCCTACTAGCGGGGGGCCAGACAGATACGCAGTATTTT
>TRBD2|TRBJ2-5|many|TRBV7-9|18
CASSLAIGLAVTPETQYF
TGTGCCAGCAGCTTAGCGATCGGGCTAGCGGTGACCCCCGAGACCCAGTACTTC
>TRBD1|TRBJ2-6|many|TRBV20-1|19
CSASTIVGQAGSGANVLTF
TGCAGTGCTAGCACTATTGTAGGACAGGCTGGGAGTGGGGCCAACGTCCTGACTTTC
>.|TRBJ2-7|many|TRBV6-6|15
CASSYGDPSLSEQYF
TGTGCCAGCAGTTACGGGGACCCCTCCTTAAGCGAGCAGTACTTC
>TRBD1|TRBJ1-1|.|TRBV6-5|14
CASSWGQGAAEAFF
TGTGCCAGCAGTTGGGGACAGGGGGCGGCTGAAGCTTTCTTT
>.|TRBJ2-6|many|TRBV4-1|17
CASSKQEFEPGANVLTF
TGCGCCAGCAGCAAACAGGAATTCGAGCCTGGGGCCAACGTCCTGACTTTC
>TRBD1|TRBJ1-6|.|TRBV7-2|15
CASSPPTGVNSPLHF
TGTGCCAGCAGCCCCCCGACAGGGGTTAATTCACCCCTCCACTTT
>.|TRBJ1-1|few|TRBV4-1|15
CASSQAERGNTEAFF
TGCGCCAGCAGCCAAGCCGAACGGGGGAACACTGAAGCTTTCTTT
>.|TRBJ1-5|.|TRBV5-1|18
CASSLDREFLARGQPQHF
TGCGCCAGCAGCTTGGACAGGGAATTTTTGGCCCGCGGTCAGCCCCAGCATTTT
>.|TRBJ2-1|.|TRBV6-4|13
CASSSDGGDEQFF
TGTGCCAGCAGCAGTGATGGCGGGGATGAGCAGTTCTTC
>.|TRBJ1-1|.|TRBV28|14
CASTQGGVGTEAFF
TGTGCCAGCACCCAAGGGGGGGTTGGGACTGAAGCTTTCTTT
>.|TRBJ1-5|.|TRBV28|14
CASSLIQGGQPQHF
TGTGCCAGCAGTTTGATCCAGGGAGGTCAGCCCCAGCATTTT
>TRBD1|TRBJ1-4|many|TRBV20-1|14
CSAQDDRVGEKLFF
TGCAGTGCTCAAGATGACAGGGTTGGTGAAAAACTGTTTTTT
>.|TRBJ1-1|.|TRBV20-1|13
CSVRRTMNTEAFF
TGCAGTGTTAGGCGGACCATGAACACTGAAGCTTTCTTT
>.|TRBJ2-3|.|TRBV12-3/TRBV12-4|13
CASVIWGADAQYF
TGTGCCAGCGTCATATGGGGCGCAGATGCGCAGTATTTT
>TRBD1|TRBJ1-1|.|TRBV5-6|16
CASSWRTGGAGTEAFF
TGTGCCAGCAGCTGGAGGACAGGGGGCGCAGGCACTGAAGCTTTCTTT
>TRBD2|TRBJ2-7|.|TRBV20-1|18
CSASAMGGLALFSYEQYF
TGCAGTGCTAGCGCGATGGGGGGACTAGCGCTTTTCTCCTACGAGCAGTACTTC
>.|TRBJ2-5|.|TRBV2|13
CASRRRGGDEQYF
TGTGCCAGCAGGAGGAGGGGGGGAGATGAGCAGTACTTC
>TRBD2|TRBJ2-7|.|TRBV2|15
CASTGASGGGYERYF
TGTGCCAGCACTGGAGCCAGCGGGGGGGGTTACGAGCGGTACTTC
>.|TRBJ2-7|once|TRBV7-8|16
CASSLYSGPPPYEQYF
TGTGCCAGCAGCTTATATTCTGGACCGCCGCCCTACGAGCAGTACTTC
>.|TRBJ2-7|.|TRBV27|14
CASSLHGSGYEQYF
TGTGCCAGCAGTCTGCATGGGTCTGGCTACGAGCAGTACTTC
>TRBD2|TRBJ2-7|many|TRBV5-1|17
CASSLNVPGGDPYEQYF
TGCGCCAGCAGCTTGAACGTCCCCGGGGGGGACCCTTACGAGCAGTACTTC
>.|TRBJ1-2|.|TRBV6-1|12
CASGTGGVGYTF
TGTGCCAGCGGAACCGGAGGGGTAGGCTACACCTTC
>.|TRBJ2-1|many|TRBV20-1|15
CSARAGLFPLSEQFF
TGCAGTGCTAGAGCCGGACTATTTCCTCTTAGTGAGCAGTTCTTC
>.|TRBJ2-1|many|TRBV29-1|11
CSVAGGNEQFF
TGCAGCGTTGCGGGCGGGAATGAGCAGTTCTTC
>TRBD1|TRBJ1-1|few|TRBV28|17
CATKEVQGARRNTEAFF
TGTGCCACAAAGGAGGTACAGGGGGCGAGAAGGAACACTGAAGCTTTCTTT
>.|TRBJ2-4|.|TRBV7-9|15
CASSLDRLAKNIRYF
TGTGCCAGCAGCCTCGACAGGCTAGCCAAAAACATTCGGTACTTC
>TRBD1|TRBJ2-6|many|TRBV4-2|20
CASSQEVNRGIGSGANVLTF
TGTGCCAGCAGCCAAGAGGTTAACAGGGGAATCGGGTCTGGGGCCAACGTCCTGACTTTC
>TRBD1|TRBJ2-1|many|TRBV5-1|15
CASSLPGQVGNEQFF
TGCGCCAGCAGCTTACCGGGACAGGTGGGCAATGAGCAGTTCTTC
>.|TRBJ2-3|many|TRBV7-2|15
CASSLEGLRADTQYF
TGTGCCAGCAGCTTAGAGGGGCTCCGAGCAGATACGCAGTATTTT
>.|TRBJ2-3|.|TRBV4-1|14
CASSQVETGDTQYF
TGCGCCAGCAGCCAAGTCGAAACAGGGGATACGCAGTATTTT
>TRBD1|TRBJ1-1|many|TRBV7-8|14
CASSLGTGYTEAFF
TGTGCCAGCAGCTTAGGGACAGGGTACACTGAAGCTTTCTTT
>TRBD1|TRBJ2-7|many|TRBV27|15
CASSLYRPGGYEQYF
TGTGCCAGCAGTTTATATAGGCCAGGGGGCTACGAGCAGTACTTC
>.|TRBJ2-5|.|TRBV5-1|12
CASSLKRETQYF
TGCGCCAGCAGCTTGAAGCGGGAGACCCAGTACTTC
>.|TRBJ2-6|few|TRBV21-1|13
CASTLRRANVLTF
TGTGCCAGCACCTTGAGGAGGGCCAACGTCCTGACTTTC
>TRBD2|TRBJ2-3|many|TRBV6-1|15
CASSEERGGTDTQYF
TGTGCCAGCAGTGAAGAGCGGGGGGGTACAGATACGCAGTATTTT
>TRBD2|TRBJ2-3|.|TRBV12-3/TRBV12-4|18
CASTTSGGAWSSTDTQYF
TGTGCCAGCACGACTAGCGGGGGGGCCTGGTCCAGCACAGATACGCAGTATTTT
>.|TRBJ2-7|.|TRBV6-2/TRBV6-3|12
CASPPSPYEQYF
TGTGCCAGCCCCCCATCCCCCTACGAGCAGTACTTC
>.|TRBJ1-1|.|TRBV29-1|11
CSGLENTEAFF
TGCAGCGGGCTCGAGAACACTGAAGCTTTCTTT
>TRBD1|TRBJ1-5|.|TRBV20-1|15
CSASRTGYGNQPQHF
TGCAGTGCTAGCCGGACAGGGTATGGCAATCAGCCCCAGCATTTT
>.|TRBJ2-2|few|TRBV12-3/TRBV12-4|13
CASSFGNTGELFF
TGTGCCAGCAGTTTTGGGAACACCGGGGAGCTGTTTTTT
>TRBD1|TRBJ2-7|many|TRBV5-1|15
CASSSTGGKSDEQYF
TGCGCCAGCAGCTCCACAGGGGGAAAATCCGACGAGCAGTACTTC
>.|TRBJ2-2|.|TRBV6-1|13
CASPGDYTGELFF
TGTGCCAGCCCGGGGGACTACACCGGGGAGCTGTTTTTT
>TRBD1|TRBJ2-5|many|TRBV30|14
CAWSSGTVGETQYF
TGTGCCTGGAGCTCCGGGACAGTCGGAGAGACCCAGTACTTC
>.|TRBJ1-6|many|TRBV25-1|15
CASTGASSYNSPLHF
TGTGCCAGCACAGGGGCGAGCTCCTATAATTCACCCCTCCACTTT
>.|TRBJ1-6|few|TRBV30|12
CAWRTENSPLHF
TGTGCCTGGAGGACAGAAAATTCACCCCTCCACTTT
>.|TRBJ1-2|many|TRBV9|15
CASSVALQGGSGYTF
TGTGCCAGCAGCGTAGCTCTACAGGGAGGCAGTGGCTACACCTTC
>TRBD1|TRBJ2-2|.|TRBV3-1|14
CASSHRQGAGELFF
TGTGCCAGCAGCCACCGACAGGGAGCCGGGGAGCTGTTTTTT
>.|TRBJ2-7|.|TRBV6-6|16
CASSYSPLTSSYEQYF
TGTGCCAGCAGTTACTCACCCCTTACTAGCTCCTACGAGCAGTACTTC
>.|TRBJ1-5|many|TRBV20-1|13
CSARARGNQPQHF
TGCAGTGCTAGAGCCAGGGGAAATCAGCCCCAGCATTTT